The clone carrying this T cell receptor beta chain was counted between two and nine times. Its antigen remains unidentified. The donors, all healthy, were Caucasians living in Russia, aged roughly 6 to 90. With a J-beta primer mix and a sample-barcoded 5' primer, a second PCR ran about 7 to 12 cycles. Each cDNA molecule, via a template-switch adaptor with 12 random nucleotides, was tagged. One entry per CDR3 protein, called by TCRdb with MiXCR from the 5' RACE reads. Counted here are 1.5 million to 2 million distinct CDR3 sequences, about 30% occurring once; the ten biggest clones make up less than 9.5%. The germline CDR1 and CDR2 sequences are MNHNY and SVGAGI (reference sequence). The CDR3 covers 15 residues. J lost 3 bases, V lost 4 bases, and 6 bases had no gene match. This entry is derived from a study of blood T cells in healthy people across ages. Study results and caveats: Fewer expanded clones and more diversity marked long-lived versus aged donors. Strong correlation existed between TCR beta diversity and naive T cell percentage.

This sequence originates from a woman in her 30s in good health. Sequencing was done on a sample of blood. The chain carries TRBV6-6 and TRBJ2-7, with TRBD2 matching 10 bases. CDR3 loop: CASSSPGLAYYEQYF. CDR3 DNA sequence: TGTGCCAGCAGTTCGCCGGGACTAGCGTACTACGAGCAGTACTTC.